This T cell receptor beta chain is drawn from a study of T cell repertoires in cytomegalovirus infection. This clonotype came up a few times. Its antigen is undetermined. TCRdb reanalysed the reads using MiXCR and keeps one entry per CDR3 protein. The sample lists fewer than 650,000 distinct CDR3 sequences, about 40% occurring once. Germline values: CDR1 SGHTA, CDR2 FQGNSA. Trimming removed 5 bases from V and 4 bases from J, with 15 bases in between. The CDR3 totals 14 residues. General observations from the study: The study found HLA-C-restricted CMV-specific TCR beta clonotypes dominating the ex vivo response.

This TCR came from a human donor in good health (CMV status not recorded). Some clones in this sample may be carry-over from other donors' samples. The V call is TRBV7-2, the J call TRBJ2-7, with no clear D. Sequenced material: cultured PBMCs, taken from culture after CMV antigen stimulation. As DNA, the CDR3 is TGTGCCAGCAGCCCTACCCGCCAAATATACGAGCAGTACTTC. Protein product: CASSPTRQIYEQYF.